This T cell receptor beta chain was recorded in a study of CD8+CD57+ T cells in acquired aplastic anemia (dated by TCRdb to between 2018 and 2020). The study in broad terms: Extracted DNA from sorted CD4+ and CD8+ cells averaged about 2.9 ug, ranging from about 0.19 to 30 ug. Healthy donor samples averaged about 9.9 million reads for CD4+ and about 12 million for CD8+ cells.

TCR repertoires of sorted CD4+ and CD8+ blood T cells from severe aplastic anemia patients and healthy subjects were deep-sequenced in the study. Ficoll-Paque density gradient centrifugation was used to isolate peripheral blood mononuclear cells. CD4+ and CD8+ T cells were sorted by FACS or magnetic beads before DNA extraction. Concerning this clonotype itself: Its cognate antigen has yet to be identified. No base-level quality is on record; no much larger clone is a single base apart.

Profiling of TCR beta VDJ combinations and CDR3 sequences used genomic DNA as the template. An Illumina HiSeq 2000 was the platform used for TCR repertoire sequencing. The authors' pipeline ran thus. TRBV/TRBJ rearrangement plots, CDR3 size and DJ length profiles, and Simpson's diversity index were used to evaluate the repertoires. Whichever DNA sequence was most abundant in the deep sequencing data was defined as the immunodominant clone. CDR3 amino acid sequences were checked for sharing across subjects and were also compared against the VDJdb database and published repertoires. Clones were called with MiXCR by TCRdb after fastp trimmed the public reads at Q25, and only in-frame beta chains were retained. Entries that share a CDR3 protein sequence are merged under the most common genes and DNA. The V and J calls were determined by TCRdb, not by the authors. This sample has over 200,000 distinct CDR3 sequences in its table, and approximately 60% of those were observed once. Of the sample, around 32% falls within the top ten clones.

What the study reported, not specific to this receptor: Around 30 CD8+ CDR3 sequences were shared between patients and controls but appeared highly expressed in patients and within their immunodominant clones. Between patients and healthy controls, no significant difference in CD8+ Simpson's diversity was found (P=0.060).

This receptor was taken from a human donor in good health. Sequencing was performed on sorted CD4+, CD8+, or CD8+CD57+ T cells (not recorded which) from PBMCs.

At the DNA level, the sequence is TGTGCCAGCAGCCTCAACTTGGGCTGGGGGAACACCGGGGAGCTGTTTTTT. This encodes CASSLNLGWGNTGELFF. The chain was built from TRBV7-6 and TRBJ2-2, with the identity of the D gene unclear. At the junction V is shortened by 5 bases and J by 1 base, with 17 bases in between. The germline V gene sets CDR1 to SGHVS and CDR2 to FNYEAQ. Including cysteine and phenylalanine, the CDR3 has 17 amino acids. Of all the DNA, just the CDR3 is kept, 51 bases in frame from base 1.